Listed here are 23 T cell receptor beta chains from one sample, sequenced in a study of radiation and T cells in renal cell carcinoma. This table comes from immunoSEQ multiplex PCR, and its TCRdb copy is limited to in-frame clones, with some not included. The sample contains 15,000 or so clones, approximately 56% of which appear only once. Treatment noted: treatment-naive control, cytoreductive nephrectomy. The material was tumor tissue, obtained from a patient whose treatment was nephrectomy without radiotherapy. The receptors stem from a man aged 55-75 years with renal cell carcinoma.

This chain joins TRBV7-3 and TRBJ1-1; D unresolved. Between the trimmed V and J ends, which lost 2 bases and 1 base, there was a span of 5 bases. Germline CDR1 SGHTA, CDR2 FQGTGA. This CDR3 region has 13 residues. Here the CDR3 reads CASSLQRNTEAFF. The CDR3 coding sequence is TGTGCCAGCAGCTTACAGAGGAACACTGAAGCTTTCTTT.

The V call is TRBV6-4, the J call TRBJ2-1, with 8 bases aligning to TRBD2. Germline V lookup: CDR1 MRHNA, CDR2 SNTAGT. With V trimmed by 4 bases and J by 9 bases, 5 bases remained unmatched. The CDR3 is 13 residues long. This CDR3 is CASSAGGVSEQFF. The DNA of the CDR3 is TGTGCCAGCAGTGCCGGGGGGGTGAGTGAGCAGTTCTTC.

This clone showed up just a few times. V usage is TRBV7-2 and J usage is TRBJ2-1; 8 nucleotides line up with TRBD1. CDR1 and CDR2 from the germline V gene are SGHTA and FQGNSA. Losses at the gene ends were 4 bases for V and 5 bases for J; bases not matched to a gene: 7. The CDR3 has 15 residues. The CDR3 nucleotides are TGTGCCAGCAGCTCACAGGGGGTACCCAACAATGAGCAGTTCTTC. It codes for CASSSQGVPNNEQFF.

The chain has TRBV11-3 and TRBJ2-1; 9 nucleotides align to TRBD2. The CDR3 contains 16 residues. The V gene's germline CDR1 is SGHNT and CDR2 YENEEA. V was pared by 0 bases and J by 7 bases, with 7 bases of the junction left unmatched. CDR3 sequence (DNA): TGTGCCAGCAGCTTAGACGGGCGGGGGGGAACAAATGAGCAGTTCTTC. It specifies CASSLDGRGGTNEQFF.

The chain combines TRBV19 with TRBJ1-2; tentatively, D is TRBD1 (6 bases). Germline lookup yields CDR1 LNHDA and CDR2 SQIVND (reference sequence). V was trimmed by 5 bases and J by 3 bases, leaving 13 bases between them. The CDR3 sequence is 14 residues long. This chain's CDR3 is CASSSRQVHYGYTF. CDR3 bases: TGTGCCAGTAGTTCCCGACAGGTTCACTATGGCTACACCTTC.

This clone is medium-sized by share. The CDR3 bases are TGTGCCATCCTTAACAATGAGCAGTTCTTC. It yields the protein CAILNNEQFF. This sequence joins TRBV6-1 and TRBJ2-1; no firm D call. The CDR3 runs 10 residues. CDR1 and CDR2 from the germline V gene are MNHNS and SASEGT. Trimming took off 10 bases at V and 5 bases at J, with 6 bases between the two ends.

V and J are TRBV6-5 and TRBJ1-1; unclear D gene. V lost 11 bases to trimming and J lost 1 base, with 14 bases between them. CDR3 length: 13 residues. Looked up from germline, CDR1 is MNHEY and CDR2 is SVGAGI. CDR3 bases: TGTGCCGGTGGGAATCAGCAGAACACTGAAGCTTTCTTT. Translated: CAGGNQQNTEAFF.

V usage is TRBV11-1 and J usage is TRBJ2-4; D possibly corresponds to TRBD2 (7 bases). The CDR3 sequence is 17 residues long. V lost 5 bases and J 6 bases, leaving 23 bases between the germline ends. Germline V gives CDR1 SGHAT, CDR2 FQDESV (reference sequence). CDR3 in amino acids: CASSPRMGGRGGNIQYF. CDR3 sequence (DNA): TGTGCCAGCAGCCCCCGTATGGGGGGGCGCGGTGGAAACATTCAGTACTTC.

This chain joins TRBV4-2 and TRBJ2-7; D gene uncertain. The CDR3 contains 15 residues. V lost 0 bases, J lost 0 bases, and 9 bases lay in between. Germline V gene sequence: CDR1 LGHNA, CDR2 YNFKEQ. The CDR3 DNA reads as TGTGCCAGCAGCCAAGATGACGGCAGCTCCTACGAGCAGTACTTC. Translating gives CASSQDDGSSYEQYF.

This clone appeared a few times. J is TRBJ2-7 and V is TRBV29-1; D remains ambiguous. The CDR3 extends over 13 amino acids. From germline, CDR1 is SQVTM and CDR2 ANQGSEA. The germline V and J ends were trimmed by 0 bases and 6 bases, with 12 bases remaining between them. The CDR3 is CSVEERSVGEQYF. The CDR3 DNA follows: TGCAGCGTTGAAGAAAGGTCGGTCGGCGAGCAGTACTTC.

This clone occurred a few times. The genes are TRBV5-4 and TRBJ2-7, with a possible D match to TRBD2 (6 bases). The germline V gene encodes CDR1 SGHNT and CDR2 YYREEE (reference sequence). The CDR3 has 13 amino acids. Trimming shortened V by 3 bases and J by 6 bases, and 13 bases separated the two germline ends. In nucleotides, the CDR3 is TGTGCCAGCAGCTCCGGGACTCCTCTCGAGCAGTACTTC. It yields the protein CASSSGTPLEQYF.

This chain connects TRBV7-8 to TRBJ1-2; D not certain. V lost 1 base, J lost 4 bases, and 10 bases lay in between. Germline-derived CDR1 and CDR2 are SGHVS and FQNEAQ. The CDR3 spans 14 residues. In nucleotides, the CDR3 is TGTGCCAGCAGCTTAGAGGCAGATGCCTATGGCTACACCTTC. This gives the protein CASSLEADAYGYTF.

CDR3 DNA: TGTGCCAGCAGCTTCCCCCGGACTAGCGGGGGGGCCTACGAGCAGTACTTC. Amino acid sequence: CASSFPRTSGGAYEQYF. This chain uses TRBV7-2 with TRBJ2-7, with 15 bases fitting TRBD2. This CDR3 has 17 residues. Germline CDR1 is SGHTA and CDR2 is FQGNSA. V lost 3 bases to trimming and J lost 2 bases; unmatched junction nucleotides: 5.

This chain links TRBV10-3 with TRBJ2-7; D may be TRBD2 (6 bases). V was pared by 11 bases and J by 2 bases, with 13 bases between. CDR1 is ENHRY and CDR2 is SYGVKD in the germline V gene. The CDR3 totals 12 residues. The CDR3 nucleotides read TGTGCCTCCGGGGGAGAAACCTACGAGCAGTACTTC. Protein: CASGGETYEQYF.

The chain links TRBV29-1 to TRBJ2-1; 8 nucleotides match TRBD1. Trimming removed 7 bases from V and 4 bases from J; junction bases left unmatched: 12. The CDR3 is 15 amino acids. CDR1 is SQVTM, CDR2 ANQGSEA, per germline. In DNA, the CDR3 is TGCAGCGCCCAGCCCCGGGACAGGCCTTACAATGAGCAGTTCTTC. It is translated as CSAQPRDRPYNEQFF.

DNA for the CDR3: TGTGCCCTGCTTAGAGGGGGTAACTATGGCTACACCTTC. This gives the protein CALLRGGNYGYTF. The gene calls are TRBV30 and TRBJ1-2; tentatively, D is TRBD1 (6 bases). V lost 8 bases, J lost 1 base, and 14 bases lay in between. The germline V gene encodes CDR1 GTSNPN and CDR2 SVGIG (reference sequence). The CDR3 consists of 13 residues.

CDR3 loop: CASKSGGWYTEAFF. CDR3 bases: TGTGCCAGCAAGTCTGGGGGCTGGTACACTGAAGCTTTCTTT. This chain links TRBV2 with TRBJ1-1; weak D call: TRBD1 (6 bases). V dropped 7 bases and J dropped 3 bases, with 15 bases sitting between them. From germline, CDR1 is SNHLY and CDR2 FYNNEI. The CDR3 is made up of 14 amino acids.

The chain combines TRBV21-1 with TRBJ2-7; the table's D call of TRBD1 was not tested on the DNA. TRBV21-1 counts as a pseudogene. This CDR3 spans 11 amino acids. CDR3 in amino acids: CARRTDYEQYF. CDR3 sequence (DNA): TGTGCCAGAAGGACAGATTACGAGCAGTACTTC.

The J gene is TRBJ1-3, the V gene TRBV27; D is unresolved. The CDR3 is 15 amino acids. V lost 5 bases and J lost 0, with 11 bases in between. Germline CDR1 and CDR2: MNHEY and SMNVEV (reference sequence). DNA for the CDR3: TGTGCCAGCAGTCCGAGCCGTGTCTCTGGAAACACCATATATTTT. Translating gives CASSPSRVSGNTIYF.

The chain joins TRBV14 to TRBJ2-2, with a possible D match to TRBD1 (6 bases). The germline gives CDR1 SGHDN, CDR2 FVKESK. Trimming took 0 bases from V and 4 from J, leaving 12 bases between them. The CDR3 spans 16 residues. The CDR3 sequence: CASSQEQGIFTGELFF. CDR3 nucleotides: TGTGCCAGCAGCCAAGAACAGGGCATTTTCACCGGGGAGCTGTTTTTT.

The chain joins TRBV29-1 to TRBJ2-3, with D possibly matching TRBD1 (5 bases). Germline CDR1 is SQVTM and CDR2 is ANQGSEA. V was clipped by 6 bases and J by 3 bases, with 10 bases between them. This CDR3 is 12 amino acids long. The CDR3 reads CSVRRQTDTQYF. CDR3 coding DNA: TGCAGCGTAAGACGACAGACAGATACGCAGTATTTT.

V is TRBV20-1 and J is TRBJ2-2; no firm D call. Germline V gene lookup returns CDR1 DFQATT and CDR2 SNEGSKA (reference sequence). V lost 5 bases and J lost 7, with 8 bases in between. The CDR3 runs 11 residues. CDR3 protein: CSAPRYGELFF. CDR3 in DNA: TGCAGTGCTCCCAGATACGGGGAGCTGTTTTTT.

The chain links TRBV5-1 to TRBJ1-2; 9 bases line up with TRBD1. This CDR3 contains 15 residues. J lost 4 bases, V lost 7 bases, and 11 bases had no gene match. Germline assignment: CDR1 SGHRS and CDR2 YFSETQ. The CDR3 DNA follows: TGCGCCAGCGGGACAGGGAGTTCCCTATCCTATGGCTACACCTTC. Translation gives CASGTGSSLSYGYTF.